This TCR beta chain originates from a study of cytomegalovirus exposure and HLA in healthy donors. Overall study context: A previous analysis identified 100 million to 120 million unique TCR beta sequences derived from some 200 million T cells. Falling in the Caucasian-associated ancestry cluster were approximately 86% of some 400 genotyped donors.

J was trimmed by 4 bases and V by 3 bases; bases with no gene match: 9. The CDR3 is 16 amino acids. Germline CDR1 LNHDA, CDR2 SQIVND (reference sequence). On this clone itself: Its antigen is not identified.

The study ran its PCR with 60 Vbeta and 13 Jbeta primers. The method was immunoSEQ multiplex PCR; TCRdb's version includes in-frame clones alone and lacks a portion of them. This repertoire includes approximately 80,000 clones. Whole-study findings and limits: A highly shared variant cluster was judged a likely technical artifact.

This TCR was recovered from a woman aged 25-40 years in good health and CMV-seronegative. The rearrangement uses TRBV19 and TRBJ1-5; TRBD1 matches at 7 bases. What was sequenced was PBMCs. CDR3 nucleotide sequence: TGTGCCAGTAGTATGAAATCTTTACAGGGGAATCAGCCCCAGCATTTT. Protein product: CASSMKSLQGNQPQHF.